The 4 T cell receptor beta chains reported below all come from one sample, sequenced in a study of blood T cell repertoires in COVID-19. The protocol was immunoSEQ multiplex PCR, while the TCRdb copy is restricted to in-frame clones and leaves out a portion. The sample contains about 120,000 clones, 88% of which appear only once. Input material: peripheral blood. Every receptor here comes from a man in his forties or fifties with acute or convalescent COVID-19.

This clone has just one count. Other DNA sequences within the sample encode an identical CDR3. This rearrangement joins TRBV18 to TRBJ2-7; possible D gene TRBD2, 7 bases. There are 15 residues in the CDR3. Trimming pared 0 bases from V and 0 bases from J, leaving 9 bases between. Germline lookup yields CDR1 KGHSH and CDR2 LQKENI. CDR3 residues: CASSPPGGGSYEQYF. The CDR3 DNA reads TGTGCCAGCTCACCACCGGGAGGGGGCTCCTACGAGCAGTACTTC.

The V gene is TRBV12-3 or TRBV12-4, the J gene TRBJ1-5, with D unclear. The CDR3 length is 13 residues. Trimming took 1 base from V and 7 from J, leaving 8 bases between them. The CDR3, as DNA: TGTGCCAGCAGTTTAGGACTCGGGCAGCCCCAGCATTTT. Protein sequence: CASSLGLGQPQHF.

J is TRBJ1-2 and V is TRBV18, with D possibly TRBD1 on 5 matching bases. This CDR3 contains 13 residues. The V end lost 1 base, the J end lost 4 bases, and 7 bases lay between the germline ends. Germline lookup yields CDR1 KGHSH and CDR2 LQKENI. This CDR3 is CASSPLDSYGYTF. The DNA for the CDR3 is TGTGCCAGCTCACCACTCGACAGCTATGGCTACACCTTC. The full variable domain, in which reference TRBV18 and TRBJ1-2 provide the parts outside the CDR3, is NAGVMQNPRHLVRRRGQEARLRCSPMKGHSHVYWYRQLPEEGLKFMVYLQKENIIDESGMPKERFSAEFPKEGPSILRIQQVVRGDSAAYFCASSPLDSYGYTFGSGTRLTVV.

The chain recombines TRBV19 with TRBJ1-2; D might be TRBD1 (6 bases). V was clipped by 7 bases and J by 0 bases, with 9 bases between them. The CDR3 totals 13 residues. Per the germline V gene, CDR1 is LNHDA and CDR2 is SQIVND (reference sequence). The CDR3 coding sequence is TGTGCCAGTACCAGACAGGCTAACTATGGCTACACCTTC. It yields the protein CASTRQANYGYTF.